The 20 T cell receptor beta chains given below trace back to one sample, sequenced in a study of cytomegalovirus exposure and HLA in healthy donors. With 60 Vbeta and 13 Jbeta primers, the PCR was carried out. Generated by immunoSEQ multiplex PCR, the TCRdb table keeps only in-frame clones and is missing some. This table has just under 95,000 clones, about 80% appearing once. Sequencing was done on a sample of PBMCs. These receptors all come from a human donor in good health.

The chain uses TRBV11-1 and TRBJ1-1; TRBD1 matches at 9 bases. Trimming took 5 bases from V and 3 from J; bases not matched to a gene: 7. CDR1 and CDR2 from the germline V gene are SGHAT and FQDESV (reference sequence). The CDR3 loop spans 15 amino acids. The CDR3 sequence: CASSPRDREYTEAFF. The CDR3 DNA reads TGTGCCAGCAGCCCGAGGGACAGGGAGTACACTGAAGCTTTCTTT.

This chain uses TRBV15 with TRBJ1-5, with D unresolved. This CDR3 is 14 amino acids long. V lost 0 bases and J 4 bases, leaving 7 bases between the germline ends. The germline V gene has CDR1 LNHNV and CDR2 YYDKDF (reference sequence). CDR3 amino acids: CATSRDRGNQPQHF. The CDR3 DNA reads TGTGCCACCAGCAGAGATCGAGGGAATCAGCCCCAGCATTTT. The full variable domain, its missing parts supplied by reference TRBV15 and TRBJ1-5, is DAMVIQNPRYQVTQFGKPVTLSCSQTLNHNVMYWYQQKSSQAPKLLFHYYDKDFNNEADTPDNFQSRRPNTSFCFLDIRSPGLGDTAMYLCATSRDRGNQPQHFGDGTRLSIL.

This clone was seen a single time. The V call is TRBV2, the J call TRBJ2-7; D might be TRBD2 (5 bases). Germline-derived CDR1 and CDR2 are SNHLY and FYNNEI. The CDR3 contains 13 residues. Trimming took off 6 bases at V and 0 bases at J, with 9 bases between the two ends. CDR3 amino acids: CASRDWHSYEQYF. The CDR3 DNA sequence: TGTGCCAGCAGGGACTGGCACTCCTACGAGCAGTACTTC. The full variable domain, with the rest looked up from reference TRBV2 and TRBJ2-7, is EPEVTQTPSHQVTQMGQEVILRCVPISNHLYFYWYRQILGQKVEFLVSFYNNEISEKSEIFDDQFSVERPDGSNFTLKIRSTKLEDSAMYFCASRDWHSYEQYFGPGTRLTVT.

The table lists this clone with a count of one. The chain combines TRBV27 with TRBJ2-1; possible D gene TRBD2, 7 bases. The CDR3 has 15 residues. V was trimmed by 7 bases and J by 7 bases, leaving 20 bases between them. CDR1 MNHEY and CDR2 SMNVEV come from the germline V gene (reference sequence). The CDR3 DNA reads TGTGCCAGCACCCCGGGGGGCAGCTGGGCAAATGAGCAGTTCTTC. Amino acids: CASTPGGSWANEQFF.

This chain connects TRBV7-7 to TRBJ2-3, with 9 bases identical to TRBD1. CDR3 length: 14 residues. V was pared by 5 bases and J by 5 bases, with 5 bases of the junction left unmatched. Germline loops: CDR1 SSHAT, CDR2 FNYEAQ (reference sequence). The CDR3 bases are TGTGCCAGCAGCCAGGACAGGGGAGGAGATACGCAGTATTTT. It is translated as CASSQDRGGDTQYF. Together with reference TRBV7-7 and TRBJ2-3, the CDR3 gives the full variable domain: GAGVSQSPRYKVTKRGQDVTLRCDPISSHATLYWYQQALGQGPEFLTYFNYEAQPDKSGLPSDRFSAERPEGSISTLTIQRTEQRDSAMYRCASSQDRGGDTQYFGPGTRLTVL.

There are a few counts of this clone. Additional DNA sequences in this sample encode the identical CDR3. The chain has TRBV28 and TRBJ2-7; 7 bases agree with TRBD1. The CDR3 has 15 residues. The germline V gene has CDR1 MDHEN and CDR2 SYDVKM. V lost 5 bases, J lost 4 bases, and 11 bases stayed unmatched. Here the CDR3 reads CASSNTGEANYEQYF. In DNA, the CDR3 is TGTGCCAGCAGTAACACAGGGGAAGCCAATTACGAGCAGTACTTC.

The rearrangement uses TRBV29-1 and TRBJ2-7; weak D call: TRBD2 (6 bases). V lost 4 bases and J lost 2, with 15 bases in between. The CDR3 is made up of 14 amino acids. The germline gives CDR1 SQVTM, CDR2 ANQGSEA. The CDR3 loop reads CSVVWRGPTYEQYF. The CDR3 DNA follows: TGCAGCGTTGTATGGAGGGGCCCAACCTACGAGCAGTACTTC.

J is TRBJ1-1 and V is TRBV5-5; a possible D gene is TRBD1 (5 bases). This CDR3 is built from 16 residues. The ends were cut back, 0 bases at V and 7 bases at J, with 19 bases in the middle. Germline V gives CDR1 SGHKS, CDR2 YYEKEE (reference sequence). In DNA, the CDR3 is TGTGCCAGCAGCTTGGTTGGGACCCTCGTGGGAGGTGAAGCTTTCTTT. Protein product: CASSLVGTLVGGEAFF.

The chain combines TRBV25-1 with TRBJ1-6, with 7 bases aligning to TRBD1. Germline CDR1 and CDR2: MGHDK and SYGVNS. V dropped 5 bases and J dropped 9; count of bases not matched to a gene: 7. The CDR3 has 14 residues. CDR3: CASSPTGYGSPLHF. In DNA, the CDR3 is TGTGCCAGCAGTCCGACAGGGTACGGTTCACCCCTCCACTTT.

The chain joins TRBV13 to TRBJ2-2, with 8 nucleotides matching TRBD1. J gave up 5 bases and V 1 base, and 3 bases lay outside the gene matches. Germline V gene sequence: CDR1 PRHDT, CDR2 FYEKMQ (reference sequence). CDR3 size: 15 residues. The DNA of the CDR3 is TGTGCCAGCAGCTTAGCAGGGGGCCCGACCGGGGAGCTGTTTTTT. Protein sequence: CASSLAGGPTGELFF.

This chain links TRBV4-3 with TRBJ1-2, with 8 bases aligning to TRBD1. This CDR3 is 14 amino acids long. Germline loops: CDR1 LGHNA, CDR2 YSLEER. The V segment lost 5 bases and the J segment 4 bases; nucleotides outside the gene matches: 6. Here the CDR3 DNA reads TGCGCCAGCAGCAAAGGACAGGGTGGCTATGGCTACACCTTC. Translating it yields CASSKGQGGYGYTF.

The chain is built from TRBV11-1 and TRBJ2-2; D is ambiguous. Germline lookup yields CDR1 SGHAT and CDR2 FQDESV (reference sequence). The V end was cut by 2 bases, the J end by 4 bases, with 11 bases between. This CDR3 has 15 residues. In DNA form, the CDR3 reads TGTGCCAGCAGCTTAATGATCGGTTTCACCGGGGAGCTGTTTTTT. It encodes CASSLMIGFTGELFF.

This sequence joins TRBV9 and TRBJ1-5; no clear D gene. The length of the CDR3 is 15 residues. Between the trimmed V and J ends, which lost 4 bases and 3 bases, there was a span of 14 bases. Germline V gives CDR1 SGDLS, CDR2 YYNGEE. The CDR3 protein is CASSRGPSDNQPQHF. The CDR3 DNA reads as TGTGCCAGCAGCAGAGGGCCTAGCGACAATCAGCCCCAGCATTTT.

CDR3 protein: CASKGWRDLAKNIQYF. The DNA for the CDR3 is TGTGCCAGTAAAGGGTGGCGGGACCTAGCCAAAAACATTCAGTACTTC. The rearrangement joins TRBV19 to TRBJ2-4, with D perhaps TRBD2 (6 bases). The CDR3 runs 16 residues. Germline lookup yields CDR1 LNHDA and CDR2 SQIVND (reference sequence). With 7 bases removed from V and 0 bases from J, the gap between germline ends came to 16 bases.

The genes are TRBV7-2 and TRBJ2-2, with 10 bases identical to TRBD2. With 5 bases clipped from V and 7 bases from J, the junction kept 4 bases outside the gene matches. Germline lookup yields CDR1 SGHTA and CDR2 FQGNSA. The CDR3 contains 14 residues. CDR3 residues: CASSPGLAIGELFF. CDR3 coding DNA: TGTGCCAGCAGCCCGGGACTAGCGATCGGGGAGCTGTTTTTT.

This clone occurred a few times. The genes are TRBV15 and TRBJ1-4, with TRBD1 matching 10 bases. The CDR3 runs 14 residues. The V gene's germline CDR1 is LNHNV and CDR2 YYDKDF (reference sequence). Trimming removed 1 base from V and 7 bases from J; junction bases left unmatched: 0. The CDR3 nucleotides read TGTGCCACCAGCAGAGGACAGGGGGCTGAAAAACTGTTTTTT. Its protein product is CATSRGQGAEKLFF.

On this clone itself: The same CDR3 can be traced to other DNA sequences in this sample. This chain uses TRBV5-1 with TRBJ2-3; 12 bases align to TRBD2. This CDR3 has 18 residues. V was clipped by 4 bases and J by 1 base; unmatched bases: 10. Germline lookup yields CDR1 SGHRS and CDR2 YFSETQ. CDR3 region: CASSPRLAGVSGTDTQYF. The CDR3 DNA follows: TGCGCCAGCAGCCCGCGACTAGCGGGAGTGAGTGGCACAGATACGCAGTATTTT.

This chain joins TRBV18 and TRBJ1-2, with 8 positions matching TRBD1. The CDR3 is 15 amino acids. With V trimmed by 3 bases and J by 4 bases, 7 bases remained unmatched. The germline V gene has CDR1 KGHSH and CDR2 LQKENI. CDR3 residues: CASSPHPGQAYGYTF. DNA for the CDR3: TGTGCCAGCTCACCTCATCCGGGACAGGCCTATGGCTACACCTTC. Variable domain in full (rest from reference TRBV18 and TRBJ1-2): NAGVMQNPRHLVRRRGQEARLRCSPMKGHSHVYWYRQLPEEGLKFMVYLQKENIIDESGMPKERFSAEFPKEGPSILRIQQVVRGDSAAYFCASSPHPGQAYGYTFGSGTRLTVV.

The V gene is TRBV6-5, the J gene TRBJ2-7; D may be TRBD2 (5 bases). V was shortened by 2 bases and J by 3 bases, with 8 bases between the two germline ends. CDR3 length: 13 amino acids. From germline, CDR1 is MNHEY and CDR2 SVGAGI. DNA of the CDR3: TGTGCCAGCAGTTACCCCGGACTCTACGAGCAGTACTTC. Its protein is CASSYPGLYEQYF.

In its sample, this clone was seen a few times. The chain employs TRBV29-1 and TRBJ1-1; perhaps TRBD1 as D (5 bases). V dropped 6 bases and J dropped 1 base, with 12 bases sitting between them. In germline, CDR1 is SQVTM, CDR2 ANQGSEA. CDR3 length: 13 residues. Here the CDR3 DNA reads TGCAGCGTAGCCAGGGTAGCGAACACTGAAGCTTTCTTT. Amino acid sequence: CSVARVANTEAFF.